What follows are 24 T cell receptor beta chains derived from one specimen sequenced in a study of cytomegalovirus exposure and HLA in healthy donors. PCR was performed using 60 Vbeta and 13 Jbeta primers. Assay: immunoSEQ multiplex PCR; the TCRdb copy retains only in-frame clones and omits some. Of about 180,000 clones in the sample, about 81% were seen once. Sequenced input: PBMCs. These receptors originate from a man aged 35-49 years in good health and CMV-seronegative.

The chain links TRBV7-3 to TRBJ2-1; TRBD1 matches at 8 bases. This CDR3 has 17 residues. Germline trimming cut 5 bases from V and 2 bases from J; bases unmatched to any gene: 11. Germline CDR1 SGHTA, CDR2 FQGTGA. CDR3 sequence reads: CASSLTPDRVPYNEQFF. The CDR3 DNA follows: TGTGCCAGCAGCCTCACTCCGGACAGGGTACCCTACAATGAGCAGTTCTTC.

About this clone: Other DNA sequences in this specimen translate into the identical CDR3. The V gene is TRBV9, the J gene TRBJ1-1, with a tentative D call TRBD1 (6 bases). V lost 3 bases and J lost 2, with 11 bases in between. Germline CDR1 reads SGDLS; CDR2 reads YYNGEE. This CDR3 is built from 14 residues. This CDR3 reads CASSGRTANTEAFF. The CDR3 DNA is TGTGCCAGCAGCGGCAGGACAGCCAACACTGAAGCTTTCTTT.

The rearrangement links TRBV19 to TRBJ1-5; D not resolved. V dropped 3 bases and J dropped 0 bases, with 6 bases sitting between them. The germline gives CDR1 LNHDA, CDR2 SQIVND (reference sequence). The CDR3 contains 14 residues. The CDR3 here is CASSIQSSNQPQHF. The DNA for the CDR3 is TGTGCCAGTAGTATTCAATCTAGCAATCAGCCCCAGCATTTT.

The chain uses TRBV4-3 and TRBJ2-5; 10 nucleotides align to TRBD2. The germline V gene has CDR1 LGHNA and CDR2 YSLEER. There are 17 residues in the CDR3. V was clipped by 0 bases and J by 4 bases; unmatched bases: 8. CDR3 protein: CASSQDRAAGGGETQYF. DNA for the CDR3: TGCGCCAGCAGCCAAGACCGCGCAGCGGGAGGGGGAGAGACCCAGTACTTC.

This clone came up once. The junction shows a germline mismatch at one end, possibly a read error. V and J are TRBV9 and TRBJ2-1, with 8 bases that match TRBD2. The CDR3 has 17 amino acids. Germline V gene sequence: CDR1 SGDLS, CDR2 YYNGEE. The CDR3: CATSKFDGRALYNEQFF. CDR3 sequence (DNA): TGTGCCACCAGCAAGTTTGACGGGAGGGCCCTCTACAATGAGCAGTTCTTC.

J is TRBJ2-1 and V is TRBV5-4; 8 bases are a match to TRBD2. The CDR3 has 15 residues. The V segment lost 2 bases and the J segment 3 bases; nucleotides outside the gene matches: 4. CDR1 is SGHNT and CDR2 is YYREEE in the germline V gene (reference sequence). The CDR3 bases are TGTGCCAGCAGCTTCCGCCTAGCGGGCTACAATGAGCAGTTCTTC. Translation gives CASSFRLAGYNEQFF.

This clone was found a few times. The chain uses TRBV25-1 and TRBJ1-4, with TRBD1 matching over 7 bases. The CDR3 runs 15 residues. The germline V gene has CDR1 MGHDK and CDR2 SYGVNS. V lost 3 bases and J lost 5; bases outside the gene matches: 6. CDR3: CASSDPTGWNEKLFF. CDR3 nucleotide sequence: TGTGCCAGCAGTGACCCGACAGGGTGGAATGAAAAACTGTTTTTT.

This clone was seen once. The junction and the germline gene differ at one end; a read error may be behind it. Additional DNA sequences in this sample encode the identical CDR3. The chain recombines TRBV28 with TRBJ2-5, with 8 bases lining up with TRBD2. The CDR3 sequence is 15 residues long. CDR1 and CDR2 (germline): MDHEN, SYDVKM. The CDR3 sequence: CASTGAGDGQETQYF. The CDR3 DNA reads TGTGCCAGCACCGGAGCGGGAGATGGGCAGGAGACCCAATACTTC.

This chain connects TRBV7-6 to TRBJ1-4, with 10 bases aligning to TRBD1. The germline V gene encodes CDR1 SGHVS and CDR2 FNYEAQ. The CDR3 runs 14 residues. With V trimmed by 0 bases and J by 8 bases, 0 bases remained unmatched. CDR3 amino acids: CASSLATGGEKLFF. The CDR3 nucleotides read TGTGCCAGCAGCTTAGCGACAGGGGGCGAAAAACTGTTTTTT.

This clone appeared a few times. The chain couples TRBV7-2 to TRBJ2-7; 13 nucleotides match TRBD2. Looked up from germline, CDR1 is SGHTA and CDR2 is FQGNSA. The ends lost 5 bases at V and 5 bases at J; junction bases unmatched: 9. There are 16 residues in the CDR3. This chain's CDR3 is CASSPPGGLAGDEQYF. The CDR3 nucleotides read TGTGCCAGCAGCCCCCCCGGTGGACTAGCGGGGGACGAGCAGTACTTC.

This chain links TRBV6-5 with TRBJ1-2; TRBD1 agrees at 8 bases. The CDR3 is made up of 13 amino acids. The junction had 4 bases not matched to a gene; V was cut back by 2 bases and J by 8 bases. Germline CDR1 is MNHEY and CDR2 is SVGAGI. Here the CDR3 reads CASSYPGGRGYTF. The DNA for the CDR3 is TGTGCCAGCAGTTACCCAGGGGGCAGGGGCTACACCTTC.

The chain links TRBV6-5 to TRBJ1-1, with 7 bases aligning to TRBD1. The CDR3 spans 14 residues. V lost 6 bases, J lost 5 bases, and 9 bases stayed unmatched. CDR1 and CDR2 (germline): MNHEY, SVGAGI. The CDR3 here is CASRRDSSGTEAFF. DNA for the CDR3: TGTGCCAGCAGGCGGGACAGCTCTGGAACTGAAGCTTTCTTT.

The table lists this clone with a few counts. The chain employs TRBV9 and TRBJ1-1; D may be TRBD1 (5 bases). Deletions cut 2 bases from V and 6 bases from J, with 17 bases between. Germline V gene data show CDR1 as SGDLS and CDR2 as YYNGEE. This CDR3 is built from 15 residues. CDR3 nucleotides: TGTGCCAGCAGCGTGGAGGGTTCAGGGAGTGCTGAAGCTTTCTTT. This codes for CASSVEGSGSAEAFF.

CDR3 DNA sequence: TGCAGCGTTGAAGATCGGGACAACAGTCCACCCTACGAGCAGTACTTC. Protein sequence: CSVEDRDNSPPYEQYF. J is TRBJ2-7 and V is TRBV29-1; possible D gene TRBD1, 6 bases. This CDR3 has 16 amino acids. V dropped 0 bases and J dropped 2 bases, with 17 bases sitting between them. Germline V lookup: CDR1 SQVTM, CDR2 ANQGSEA.

The rearrangement uses TRBV18 and TRBJ1-2, with TRBD1 matching 8 bases. This CDR3 contains 16 residues. The germline V gene has CDR1 KGHSH and CDR2 LQKENI. With 4 bases clipped from V and 3 bases from J, the junction kept 10 bases outside the gene matches. CDR3 nucleotides: TGTGCCAGCTCACTCACCAGGGCAGGGGGCGACTATGGCTACACCTTC. Translated: CASSLTRAGGDYGYTF.

This chain joins TRBV11-3 and TRBJ2-5, with 15 bases fitting TRBD2. The J segment lost 4 bases and the V segment lost 3 bases, leaving 12 bases of the junction unmatched. The CDR3 has 19 amino acids. Germline V CDR1 and CDR2: SGHNT, YENEEA. The CDR3 loop is CASSFVGLAGGRAGETQYF. Written as DNA, the CDR3 is TGTGCCAGCAGCTTCGTCGGACTAGCGGGGGGGCGTGCAGGAGAGACCCAGTACTTC.

V gene TRBV6-5 combines with J gene TRBJ1-2; D uncertain. Germline assignment: CDR1 MNHEY and CDR2 SVGAGI. V lost 4 bases and J lost 2, with 17 bases in between. The CDR3 length is 16 residues. The CDR3 DNA follows: TGTGCCAGCAGTTTGTCTACCGGGTCCCTCAACTATGGCTACACCTTC. This codes for CASSLSTGSLNYGYTF.

V and J are TRBV7-6 and TRBJ1-2, with D possibly being TRBD1 (5 bases). Looked up from germline, CDR1 is SGHVS and CDR2 is FNYEAQ. V lost 1 base to trimming and J lost 8 bases, with 17 bases between them. CDR3 length equals 15 residues. The CDR3 sequence: CASSLGDSSSGGYTF. CDR3 coding DNA: TGTGCCAGCAGCTTAGGGGACTCATCCAGCGGAGGCTACACCTTC. Filled out from reference TRBV7-6 and TRBJ1-2, the complete variable domain reads GAGVSQSPRYKVTKRGQDVALRCDPISGHVSLYWYRQALGQGPEFLTYFNYEAQQDKSGLPNDRFSAERPEGSISTLTIQRTEQRDSAMYRCASSLGDSSSGGYTFGSGTRLTVV.

This clone has just a few counts. The chain combines TRBV6-5 with TRBJ1-1, with no clear D. The CDR3 length is 14 residues. Germline V CDR1 and CDR2: MNHEY, SVGAGI. Trimming took off 0 bases at V and 4 bases at J, with 9 bases between the two ends. The CDR3 region has the DNA TGTGCCAGCAGTTACTCGTTCACGGGCACTGAAGCTTTCTTT. Translating it yields CASSYSFTGTEAFF.

The rearrangement links TRBV6-5 to TRBJ2-1; 11 nucleotides align to TRBD2. Germline V gene lookup returns CDR1 MNHEY and CDR2 SVGAGI. V trimming: 2 bases; J trimming: 2 bases; junction bases outside the gene matches: 2. This CDR3 has 16 residues. The CDR3 reads CASSYTGLAAYNEQFF. The CDR3 region has the DNA TGTGCCAGCAGTTACACGGGACTAGCGGCCTACAATGAGCAGTTCTTC.

This clone has a handful of counts. The V gene is TRBV28, the J gene TRBJ2-2; D is possibly TRBD1 (5 bases). The germline gives CDR1 MDHEN, CDR2 SYDVKM. V shed 3 bases and J shed 7 bases, with 30 bases lying between them. The CDR3 has 20 residues. This CDR3 is CASSFCGFLVGRAVGGELFF. CDR3 nucleotides: TGTGCCAGCAGTTTCTGTGGGTTTTTAGTTGGCAGGGCGGTTGGCGGGGAGCTGTTTTTT.

This clone was detected only once. This chain uses TRBV14 with TRBJ2-4; D gene uncertain. Germline loops: CDR1 SGHDN, CDR2 FVKESK. Trimming stripped 4 bases from V and 3 bases from J, with 16 bases between. This CDR3 comprises 16 residues. The chain's CDR3 is CASSPGSPKGKNIQYF. Here the CDR3 DNA reads TGTGCCAGCAGCCCCGGGTCTCCGAAAGGCAAAAACATTCAGTACTTC.

The gene calls are TRBV27 and TRBJ2-1; TRBD1 matches at 10 bases. The CDR3 spans 15 residues. After removal of 2 bases from V and 7 bases from J, the junction contained 5 bases not matched to a gene. Germline V gene data show CDR1 as MNHEY and CDR2 as SMNVEV (reference sequence). DNA for the CDR3: TGTGCCAGCAGTTTAGACAGGGGGCTTGGTAATGAGCAGTTCTTC. This translates into CASSLDRGLGNEQFF.

This clone was observed a few times. V gene TRBV28 combines with J gene TRBJ1-1; tentatively, D is TRBD1 (6 bases). Germline lookup yields CDR1 MDHEN and CDR2 SYDVKM. CDR3 length: 15 amino acids. V lost 7 bases and J 11 bases, leaving 26 bases between the germline ends. This CDR3 reads CASTPTGRGNVKAFF. Written as DNA, the CDR3 is TGTGCCAGCACTCCCACTGGCAGGGGAAACGTGAAGGCTTTCTTT.